This TCR beta chain comes out of a study of blood T cell repertoires in COVID-19. In the study overall: The analysed material was cDNA or gDNA that came from T cells, B-cell-depleted T cells, or PBMCs.

This clone has just one count. This table comes from immunoSEQ multiplex PCR, and its TCRdb copy is limited to in-frame clones, with some not included. The table records over 250,000 clones, around 86% of them present only once. The germline V gene encodes CDR1 MNHEY and CDR2 SVGAGI. Trimming shortened V by 6 bases and J by 2 bases, and 16 bases separated the two germline ends. The CDR3 runs to 15 residues. The V and J genes are TRBV6-5 and TRBJ1-2; D perhaps matches TRBD1 (5 bases). Sequenced material: peripheral blood. The source of this sequence is a man aged 50 or older with acute or convalescent COVID-19. The CDR3 loop reads CASRWSDTFNYGYTF. The CDR3 nucleotides read TGTGCCAGCAGATGGTCGGACACTTTCAACTATGGCTACACCTTC.